This T cell receptor (beta chain) was sequenced in a study of blood T cell repertoires in COVID-19. CDR1 LGHNA and CDR2 YNFKEQ come from the germline V gene. The V end was cut by 0 bases, the J end by 7 bases, with 16 bases between. The CDR3 spans 16 residues. Assay: immunoSEQ multiplex PCR; the TCRdb copy retains only in-frame clones and omits some. The repertoire holds about 73,000 clones, 80% to 85% seen once, with over 25% in the top ten. The TCR sequence derives from a human donor in a cohort sampled during active COVID-19. Sequencing was performed on peripheral blood. The V gene is TRBV4-2, the J gene TRBJ1-5; possible D gene TRBD1, 5 bases. CDR3 sequence (DNA): TGTGCCAGCAGCCAAGATCCAGGGCGGGGGGTCCAGCCCCAGCATTTT. Encoded protein: CASSQDPGRGVQPQHF.